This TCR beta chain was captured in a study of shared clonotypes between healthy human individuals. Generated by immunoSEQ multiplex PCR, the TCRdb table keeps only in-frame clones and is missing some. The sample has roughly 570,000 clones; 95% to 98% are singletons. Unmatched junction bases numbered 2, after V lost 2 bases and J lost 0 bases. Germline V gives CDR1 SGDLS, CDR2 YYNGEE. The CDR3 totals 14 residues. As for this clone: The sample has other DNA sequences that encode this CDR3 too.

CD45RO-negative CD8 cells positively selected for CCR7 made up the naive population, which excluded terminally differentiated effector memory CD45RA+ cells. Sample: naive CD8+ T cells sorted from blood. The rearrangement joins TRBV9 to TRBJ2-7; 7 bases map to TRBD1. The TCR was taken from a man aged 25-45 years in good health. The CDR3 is CASSVTGTSYEQYF. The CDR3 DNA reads TGTGCCAGCAGCGTGACAGGGACCTCCTACGAGCAGTACTTC.